The 21 T cell receptor beta chains below all came from one sample that was sequenced in a study of T-cell reconstitution after alpha-beta-depleted transplantation in children. Unique molecular identifiers tagged the TCRbeta library. TCRdb recomputed calls from the PCR reads with MiXCR, one row per CDR3 protein. The repertoire holds around 380,000 distinct CDR3 sequences, with 11% as singletons. Specimen: PBMCs from the stem cell graft donor, collected from the stem cell graft. All receptors come from a human donor who donated a stem cell graft to a child with acute myeloid leukemia.

The J gene is TRBJ1-5, the V gene TRBV4-2; a possible D gene is TRBD1 (6 bases). Trimming removed 1 base at V and 6 bases at J, with 10 bases between. The V gene's germline CDR1 is LGHNA and CDR2 YNFKEQ. The CDR3 consists of 14 residues. CDR3 nucleotides: TGTGCCAGCAGCCAAGCGGGGGCGGGTCAGCCCCAGCATTTT. Its protein product is CASSQAGAGQPQHF.

The chain recombines TRBV21-1 with TRBJ2-5; TRBD1, the D gene given by the table, was not confirmed from the DNA. TRBV21-1 counts as a pseudogene. The CDR3 contains 17 residues. The CDR3 DNA reads as TGTGCCAGCAGCAAAGTTTTGGGTATCAGGACAAAAGAGACCCAGTACTTC. This sequence encodes CASSKVLGIRTKETQYF.

The chain employs TRBV15 and TRBJ2-5; D remains unclear. V lost 11 bases, J lost 0 bases, and 13 bases lay in between. Germline V lookup: CDR1 LNHNV, CDR2 YYDKDF (reference sequence). The CDR3 is made up of 13 amino acids. In DNA, the CDR3 is TGTGCCCACCAAGCTGGGTACCAAGAGACCCAGTACTTC. Its protein is CAHQAGYQETQYF.

This clonotype was seen repeatedly, ten times or more. The V gene is TRBV28, the J gene TRBJ1-5; D is undetermined. CDR1 MDHEN and CDR2 SYDVKM come from the germline V gene. Trimming stripped 6 bases from V and 0 bases from J, with 3 bases between. This CDR3 is built from 12 residues. This CDR3 reads CASRVSNQPQHF. The CDR3 DNA reads as TGTGCCAGCAGGGTTAGCAATCAGCCCCAGCATTTT.

This clonotype has at least ten counts. The chain recombines TRBV2 with TRBJ1-5, with D possibly TRBD1 on 5 matching bases. The germline V gene encodes CDR1 SNHLY and CDR2 FYNNEI. The V end was cut by 5 bases, the J end by 3 bases, with 17 bases between. The CDR3 has 16 amino acids. The CDR3 loop reads CASSSGEGILNQPQHF. DNA for the CDR3: TGTGCCAGCAGTTCGGGGGAAGGAATACTCAATCAGCCCCAGCATTTT.

V gene TRBV9 combines with J gene TRBJ2-1, with 12 bases lining up with TRBD2. This CDR3 region has 12 residues. V gave up 3 bases and J gave up 15 bases; unmatched junction bases: 4. CDR1 and CDR2 (germline): SGDLS, YYNGEE. DNA for the CDR3: TGTGCCAGCAGCGGGACTAGCGGGACATTGTTCTTC. Encoded protein: CASSGTSGTLFF.

This clonotype has a handful of counts. The genes are TRBV9 and TRBJ2-3; 8 bases are a match to TRBD2. Trimming at V came to 0 bases and at J to 1 base, leaving 10 bases not matched to a gene. This CDR3 has 18 amino acids. The germline V gene encodes CDR1 SGDLS and CDR2 YYNGEE. CDR3 in amino acids: CASSVGFFKAGGTDTQYF. The CDR3 nucleotides are TGTGCCAGCAGCGTAGGCTTCTTTAAAGCGGGGGGCACAGATACGCAGTATTTT.

There are many counts of this clonotype. V is TRBV4-1 and J is TRBJ1-2, with a tentative D call TRBD1 (5 bases). V was shortened by 2 bases and J by 5 bases, with 15 bases between the two germline ends. This CDR3 comprises 15 residues. Per germline, CDR1 MGHRA and CDR2 YSYEKL. The CDR3 loop is CASSQQFADSYGYTF. CDR3 nucleotides: TGCGCCAGCAGCCAACAATTCGCCGACAGTTATGGCTACACCTTC.

This chain links TRBV20-1 with TRBJ2-3; D gene ambiguous. Germline V gene lookup returns CDR1 DFQATT and CDR2 SNEGSKA (reference sequence). The germline V and J ends were trimmed by 0 bases and 0 bases, with 7 bases remaining between them. This CDR3 contains 14 residues. This CDR3 is CSARDIGSTDTQYF. The CDR3 DNA reads TGCAGTGCTAGAGATATAGGGAGCACAGATACGCAGTATTTT.

The table lists this clonotype with a few counts. This chain joins TRBV2 and TRBJ2-1; D call uncertain. The germline V and J ends were trimmed by 4 bases and 10 bases, with 11 bases remaining between them. The CDR3 runs 12 residues. Germline-derived CDR1 and CDR2 are SNHLY and FYNNEI. CDR3 DNA sequence: TGTGCCAGCAGTGTCTACCTGGTGGAGCAGTTCTTC. This sequence encodes CASSVYLVEQFF. The variable domain in full, completed from reference TRBV2 and TRBJ2-1, reads EPEVTQTPSHQVTQMGQEVILRCVPISNHLYFYWYRQILGQKVEFLVSFYNNEISEKSEIFDDQFSVERPDGSNFTLKIRSTKLEDSAMYFCASSVYLVEQFFGPGTRLTVL.

A few counts support this clonotype. This sequence joins TRBV7-2 and TRBJ2-1; no clear D. The CDR3 covers 13 residues. With 7 bases removed from V and 5 bases from J, the gap between germline ends came to 12 bases. CDR1 is SGHTA and CDR2 is FQGNSA in the germline V gene. CDR3 in amino acids: CASTHNRHNEQFF. CDR3 nucleotides: TGTGCCAGCACACACAATCGGCACAATGAGCAGTTCTTC.

This chain joins TRBV4-1 and TRBJ1-3; D is perhaps TRBD1 (6 bases). Trimming removed 1 base at V and 0 bases at J, with 10 bases between. Germline values: CDR1 MGHRA, CDR2 YSYEKL. The CDR3 has 16 residues. The CDR3 DNA reads TGCGCCAGCAGCCAAGTGGGGGCTGGCTCTGGAAACACCATATATTTT. Amino acids: CASSQVGAGSGNTIYF.

This clonotype showed up just a few times. J is TRBJ2-7 and V is TRBV20-1; 13 bases agree with TRBD2. CDR3 length: 15 amino acids. V was clipped by 4 bases and J by 5 bases; unmatched bases: 8. Germline values: CDR1 DFQATT, CDR2 SNEGSKA (reference sequence). The CDR3 DNA sequence: TGCAGTGCTAAGACATGGACTAGCGGGAGTGACGAGCAGTACTTC. Its translation: CSAKTWTSGSDEQYF.

This clonotype came up many times. This sequence joins TRBV9 and TRBJ2-3; the D gene is possibly TRBD1 (6 bases). Germline V lookup: CDR1 SGDLS, CDR2 YYNGEE. The V end was cut by 0 bases, the J end by 6 bases, with 20 bases between. CDR3 length: 17 amino acids. Here the CDR3 reads CASSVVGGTSLGDTQYF. DNA for the CDR3: TGTGCCAGCAGCGTAGTAGGGGGAACTAGTCTTGGCGATACGCAGTATTTT.

Only a few counts were recorded for this clonotype. The chain links TRBV12-3 or TRBV12-4 to TRBJ1-2; D perhaps matches TRBD1 (6 bases). This CDR3 is built from 12 residues. V was pared by 7 bases and J by 8 bases, with 14 bases between. The CDR3 reads CASTTGSGGYTF. DNA for the CDR3: TGTGCCAGCACCACAGGGTCAGGGGGCTACACCTTC.

This clonotype was detected ten times or more. CDR3 in amino acids: CASSLDYTYEQYF. DNA for the CDR3: TGCGCCAGCAGCCTGGACTATACCTACGAGCAGTACTTC. The gene calls are TRBV5-1 and TRBJ2-7, with D maybe TRBD2 (6 bases). CDR3 size: 13 residues. In germline, CDR1 is SGHRS, CDR2 YFSETQ. Trimming pared 4 bases from V and 2 bases from J, leaving 10 bases between.

This clonotype was seen many times. The rearrangement links TRBV12-3 or TRBV12-4 to TRBJ1-2; D unclear. Between the trimmed V and J ends, which lost 4 bases and 4 bases, there was a span of 13 bases. The CDR3 runs to 14 residues. For the CDR3, the DNA is TGTGCCAGCAGTTCCGACGGGCTCCTCTATGGCTACACCTTC. Translating gives CASSSDGLLYGYTF.

This clonotype was counted only a few times. CDR3 bases: TGTGCCAGCAGGGGCTGGGGGGGCCGCTCCTACAATGAGCAGTTCTTC. Protein sequence: CASRGWGGRSYNEQFF. The chain is built from TRBV21-1 and TRBJ2-1; the DNA was not compared with TRBD1, the D call given in the table. TRBV21-1 is a pseudogene segment. The CDR3 spans 16 residues.

The CDR3 DNA is TGTGCCAGCAGCCAAGCCCCGGGACCTGAAGCTTTCTTT. Protein product: CASSQAPGPEAFF. This chain links TRBV3-1 with TRBJ1-1, with D maybe TRBD1 (5 bases). Germline V gives CDR1 LGHDT, CDR2 YNNKEL (reference sequence). V gave up 1 base and J gave up 6 bases, with 9 bases separating them. This CDR3 contains 13 residues. Full variable domain (outside the CDR3, taken from reference TRBV3-1 and TRBJ1-1): DTAVSQTPKYLVTQMGNDKSIKCEQNLGHDTMYWYKQDSKKFLKIMFSYNNKELIINETVPNRFSPKSPDKAHLNLHINSLELGDSAVYFCASSQAPGPEAFFGQGTRLTVV.

This clonotype was seen only a few times. This rearrangement joins TRBV10-1 to TRBJ2-7, with a tentative D call TRBD1 (5 bases). The length of the CDR3 is 15 residues. The ends were cut back, 4 bases at V and 1 base at J, with 14 bases in the middle. Germline values: CDR1 WNHNN, CDR2 SYGVQD (reference sequence). CDR3 sequence: CASSGRTPESYEQYV. CDR3 nucleotides: TGCGCCAGCAGTGGCAGGACACCGGAGTCCTACGAGCAGTACGTC.

This clonotype was seen at least ten times. V usage is TRBV5-6 and J usage is TRBJ2-1, with D possibly being TRBD1 (6 bases). Germline assignment: CDR1 SGHDT and CDR2 YYEEEE. V was clipped by 1 base and J by 5 bases, with 10 bases between them. The CDR3 length is 14 residues. The CDR3 coding sequence is TGTGCCAGCAGCTTGCCAGGGGAAAACAATGAGCAGTTCTTC. Protein: CASSLPGENNEQFF.